Following are 30 T cell receptor beta chains from one sample sequenced in a study of blood T cell repertoires in COVID-19. Some clones are missing from TCRdb's copy, which holds only in-frame ones; the method was immunoSEQ multiplex PCR. The table shows tens of thousands of clones, with 78% occurring only once. The sample was peripheral blood. These receptors all stem from a human donor in a cohort sampled during active COVID-19.

V usage is TRBV19 and J usage is TRBJ2-1; no firm D call. There are 13 residues in the CDR3. Germline CDR1 LNHDA, CDR2 SQIVND (reference sequence). Trimming took 3 bases from V and 3 from J, leaving 6 bases between them. CDR3 loop: CASSIISYNEQFF. Here the CDR3 DNA reads TGTGCCAGTAGTATTATCAGCTACAATGAGCAGTTCTTC.

Regarding this clone: Other DNA sequences in the sample encode the same CDR3. The chain links TRBV7-2 to TRBJ2-3; 12 bases are shared with TRBD2. Germline V gene sequence: CDR1 SGHTA, CDR2 FQGNSA. Trimming took 5 bases from V and 2 from J; bases not matched to a gene: 5. The CDR3 consists of 16 residues. In nucleotides, the CDR3 is TGTGCCAGCAGCCTCCTAGCGGGGGGGAACACAGATACGCAGTATTTT. Protein product: CASSLLAGGNTDTQYF.

V is TRBV10-3 and J is TRBJ1-2; perhaps TRBD1 as D (6 bases). CDR3 length: 18 amino acids. The germline V gene encodes CDR1 ENHRY and CDR2 SYGVKD. Trimming took 6 bases from V and 6 from J, leaving 29 bases between them. CDR3 in amino acids: CAIRPHLLNREGLDGYTF. As DNA, the CDR3 is TGTGCCATCAGACCACACCTCTTAAACAGGGAAGGATTAGATGGCTACACCTTC.

The chain recombines TRBV27 with TRBJ1-2, with a tentative D call TRBD1 (5 bases). Germline V CDR1 and CDR2: MNHEY, SMNVEV (reference sequence). V was trimmed by 6 bases and J by 2 bases, leaving 10 bases between them. The CDR3 has 13 residues. The CDR3 DNA follows: TGTGCCAGCAGCCCTAACAGGAACTATGGCTACACCTTC. Amino acid sequence: CASSPNRNYGYTF.

This clone was seen only once. The V and J genes are TRBV4-1 and TRBJ2-2, with D perhaps TRBD2 (6 bases). The CDR3 length is 17 residues. The germline gives CDR1 MGHRA, CDR2 YSYEKL. V lost 0 bases, J lost 3 bases, and 14 bases lay in between. The CDR3 nucleotides read TGCGCCAGCAGCCAAGAAGTAATAGCGGACCACACCGGGGAGCTGTTTTTT. Translation gives CASSQEVIADHTGELFF.

The chain has TRBV6-5 and TRBJ1-1; D is unclear. The CDR3 is 14 amino acids. Trimming took 6 bases from V and 0 from J, leaving 11 bases between them. Germline V gene sequence: CDR1 MNHEY, CDR2 SVGAGI. The CDR3 coding sequence is TGTGCCAGCAGAAACAGCGGCATGAACACTGAAGCTTTCTTT. Protein product: CASRNSGMNTEAFF.

The rearrangement joins TRBV5-1 to TRBJ1-1; D perhaps matches TRBD1 (5 bases). The CDR3 is 11 amino acids. Germline V gives CDR1 SGHRS, CDR2 YFSETQ. V gave up 3 bases and J gave up 6 bases, with 6 bases separating them. In nucleotides, the CDR3 is TGCGCCAGCAGCTGGGGCGCTGAAGCTTTCTTT. Its translation: CASSWGAEAFF.

V is TRBV6-5 and J is TRBJ1-1; weak D call: TRBD1 (5 bases). There are 13 residues in the CDR3. V was shortened by 6 bases and J by 8 bases, with 16 bases between the two germline ends. Germline values: CDR1 MNHEY, CDR2 SVGAGI. The CDR3 DNA reads as TGTGCCAGCAGCTTTTCGACGGGGGTAGAAGCTTTCTTT. Residues: CASSFSTGVEAFF.

This chain uses TRBV7-9 with TRBJ2-7; 11 bases are a match to TRBD1. The V gene end was trimmed by 5 bases and the J gene end by 5 bases; junction bases not matched to a gene: 8. From germline, CDR1 is SEHNR and CDR2 FQNEAQ (reference sequence). The CDR3 runs 15 residues. The CDR3 region is CASSPRTGGLNEQYF. Written as DNA, the CDR3 is TGTGCCAGCAGCCCTCGGACAGGGGGCCTTAACGAGCAGTACTTC.

This rearrangement joins TRBV19 to TRBJ2-1, with D unclear. Trimming cost V 7 bases and J 2 bases, with 12 bases left between them. CDR1 LNHDA and CDR2 SQIVND come from the germline V gene (reference sequence). This CDR3 has 14 residues. The CDR3 DNA is TGTGCCAGTAAGGCTCGTCAGGCCTACAATGAGCAGTTCTTC. The encoded protein is CASKARQAYNEQFF.

J is TRBJ2-3 and V is TRBV10-3, with 8 bases fitting TRBD2. V was clipped by 5 bases and J by 3 bases; unmatched bases: 7. The CDR3 runs 15 residues. Germline V gives CDR1 ENHRY, CDR2 SYGVKD. The CDR3 region is CAISPAGRATDTQYF. CDR3 coding DNA: TGTGCCATCAGTCCCGCCGGGAGGGCGACAGATACGCAGTATTTT.

The chain couples TRBV7-9 to TRBJ1-3; tentative D call: TRBD1 (6 bases). The CDR3 totals 16 residues. In germline, CDR1 is SEHNR, CDR2 FQNEAQ (reference sequence). V was cut by 5 bases and J by 6 bases, with 20 bases left in between. For the CDR3, the DNA is TGTGCCAGCAGCCCCCCACCAAGGGGGTTGGTAAACACCATATATTTT. Amino acid sequence: CASSPPPRGLVNTIYF. Together with reference TRBV7-9 and TRBJ1-3, the CDR3 gives the full variable domain: DTGVSQNPRHKITKRGQNVTFRCDPISEHNRLYWYRQTLGQGPEFLTYFQNEAQLEKSRLLSDRFSAERPKGSFSTLEIQRTEQGDSAMYLCASSPPPRGLVNTIYFGEGSWLTVV.

The V and J genes are TRBV5-4 and TRBJ2-7, with 11 bases fitting TRBD2. This CDR3 is built from 14 residues. Germline CDR1 is SGHNT and CDR2 is YYREEE (reference sequence). J lost 7 bases, V lost 2 bases, and 5 bases had no gene match. CDR3 sequence (DNA): TGTGCCAGCAGCTTTAGCGGGGGGGCCTGGGAGCAGTACTTC. It codes for CASSFSGGAWEQYF.

The chain combines TRBV5-1 with TRBJ1-2, with 9 bases fitting TRBD1. V shed 1 base and J 4 bases; nucleotides not matched to a gene: 5. The CDR3 is 15 residues long. The germline gives CDR1 SGHRS, CDR2 YFSETQ. The CDR3 sequence is CASSLTTGQGYGYTF. The CDR3 region has the DNA TGCGCCAGCAGCTTGACTACGGGACAGGGCTATGGCTACACCTTC.

This clone was seen just once. This chain uses TRBV11-3 with TRBJ1-4, with TRBD1 matching over 8 bases. The trim removed 5 bases at V and 6 bases at J, leaving 8 bases unmatched. This CDR3 is built from 15 residues. The germline V gene encodes CDR1 SGHNT and CDR2 YENEEA. CDR3 nucleotide sequence: TGTGCCAGCAGCGCCTGGACAGGGCGGGATGAAAAACTGTTTTTT. It is translated as CASSAWTGRDEKLFF.

The chain has TRBV27 and TRBJ2-3, with 12 nucleotides matching TRBD2. The germline CDR1 and CDR2 sequences are MNHEY and SMNVEV (reference sequence). CDR3 size: 17 residues. Trimming at V came to 3 bases and at J to 5 bases, leaving 9 bases not matched to a gene. DNA of the CDR3: TGTGCCAGCAGTTTCGGGACTAGCGGGTTATGGGGAGATACGCAGTATTTT. This sequence encodes CASSFGTSGLWGDTQYF.

This clone was detected a few times. The rearrangement uses TRBV11-2 and TRBJ2-1, with 7 bases fitting TRBD1. Germline CDR1 reads SGHAT; CDR2 reads FQNNGV. The CDR3 is 18 residues long. Germline trimming cut 2 bases from V and 0 bases from J; bases unmatched to any gene: 10. In DNA, the CDR3 is TGTGCCAGCAGCTTAAGTGGGCCCGGACAGGTCTCCTACAATGAGCAGTTCTTC. This encodes CASSLSGPGQVSYNEQFF.

The CDR3 loop reads CASSPLWLPGQGDSPLHF. DNA for the CDR3: TGTGCCAGCAGTCCCCTGTGGCTCCCGGGACAGGGAGATTCACCCCTCCACTTT. The rearrangement links TRBV6-6 to TRBJ1-6, with 9 nucleotides matching TRBD1. CDR3 length equals 18 residues. J was trimmed by 8 bases and V by 5 bases; bases with no gene match: 16. Germline V CDR1 and CDR2: MNHNY, SVGAGI (reference sequence).

This clone was counted ten times or more. The chain couples TRBV7-9 to TRBJ2-7; D perhaps matches TRBD1 (6 bases). This CDR3 has 13 amino acids. Deletions cut 1 base from V and 5 bases from J, with 9 bases between. The V gene's germline CDR1 is SEHNR and CDR2 FQNEAQ (reference sequence). The CDR3 loop reads CASSLDQGNEQYF. Here the CDR3 DNA reads TGTGCCAGCAGCTTAGATCAGGGGAACGAGCAGTACTTC.

This clone turned up a few times. The V call is TRBV4-3, the J call TRBJ1-4; D uncertain. The CDR3 covers 14 residues. Germline values: CDR1 LGHNA, CDR2 YSLEER. Trimming took 0 bases from V and 4 from J, leaving 6 bases between them. The CDR3: CASSQDGDNEKLFF. The DNA of the CDR3 is TGCGCCAGCAGCCAAGACGGGGATAATGAAAAACTGTTTTTT.

The chain has TRBV27 and TRBJ2-2; 9 bases line up with TRBD1. Germline V CDR1 and CDR2: MNHEY, SMNVEV (reference sequence). The CDR3 is made up of 16 amino acids. Trimming removed 4 bases from V and 5 bases from J; junction bases left unmatched: 8. The CDR3 DNA reads as TGTGCCAGCAGTTCCTACTCAGGACAGGGGACCGGGGAGCTGTTTTTT. Protein sequence: CASSSYSGQGTGELFF.

This chain links TRBV4-1 with TRBJ2-1; 7 positions agree with TRBD1. The J segment lost 4 bases and the V segment lost 4 bases, leaving 13 bases of the junction unmatched. The CDR3 loop spans 17 amino acids. From germline, CDR1 is MGHRA and CDR2 YSYEKL. The CDR3 bases are TGCGCCAGCAGCCCGCTGGGGTGGGGGACAGTGTACAATGAGCAGTTCTTC. Protein sequence: CASSPLGWGTVYNEQFF.

The chain recombines TRBV5-6 with TRBJ1-6, with 7 nucleotides matching TRBD1. After removal of 0 bases from V and 8 bases from J, the junction contained 5 bases not matched to a gene. This CDR3 is 15 amino acids long. CDR1 is SGHDT and CDR2 is YYEEEE in the germline V gene. In nucleotides, the CDR3 is TGTGCCAGCAGCTTGGCAGGGGGTGCTCATTCACCCCTCCACTTT. Its translation: CASSLAGGAHSPLHF.

This clone was counted a single time. The genes are TRBV7-7 and TRBJ2-3, with 13 bases aligning to TRBD2. The trim removed 3 bases at V and 6 bases at J, leaving 3 bases unmatched. Germline CDR1 and CDR2: SSHAT and FNYEAQ (reference sequence). The CDR3 consists of 15 residues. The CDR3 spells CASSFSLAGGDTQYF. CDR3 nucleotide sequence: TGTGCCAGCAGCTTCTCACTAGCGGGAGGGGATACGCAGTATTTT.

J is TRBJ1-1 and V is TRBV6-5; D is uncertain. The V end was cut by 0 bases, the J end by 0 bases, with 8 bases between. Germline assignment: CDR1 MNHEY and CDR2 SVGAGI. The CDR3 covers 15 residues. The CDR3 spells CASSYSVALNTEAFF. The CDR3 nucleotides are TGTGCCAGCAGTTACTCCGTAGCGCTGAACACTGAAGCTTTCTTT.

There are many counts of this clone. This sequence joins TRBV24-1 and TRBJ2-1, with 8 bases fitting TRBD1. With V trimmed by 1 base and J by 2 bases, 3 bases remained unmatched. The CDR3 extends over 16 amino acids. The V gene's germline CDR1 is KGHDR and CDR2 SFDVKD. The CDR3 is CATSDFGTGTYNEQFF. DNA of the CDR3: TGTGCCACCAGTGATTTCGGGACAGGTACCTACAATGAGCAGTTCTTC.

The chain uses TRBV14 and TRBJ2-7, with unresolved D. Trimming pared 1 base from V and 5 bases from J, leaving 3 bases between. Looked up from germline, CDR1 is SGHDN and CDR2 is FVKESK. The CDR3 has 11 amino acids. The CDR3 sequence: CASSQGHEQYV. The CDR3 DNA sequence: TGTGCCAGCAGCCAAGGGCACGAGCAGTACGTC.

This chain joins TRBV4-1 and TRBJ1-1; D is undetermined. V lost 4 bases, J lost 2 bases, and 8 bases lay in between. CDR1 and CDR2 from the germline V gene are MGHRA and YSYEKL. The CDR3 covers 13 residues. In DNA form, the CDR3 reads TGCGCCAGCAGCCCCCCCTCTAACACTGAAGCTTTCTTT. Protein: CASSPPSNTEAFF.

The table lists this clone with many counts. The chain employs TRBV7-6 and TRBJ2-6, with D possibly TRBD1 on 5 matching bases. The CDR3 is made up of 16 amino acids. Deletions cut 4 bases from V and 2 bases from J, with 12 bases between. In germline, CDR1 is SGHVS, CDR2 FNYEAQ. The DNA for the CDR3 is TGTGCCAGCAGCTCCACGACAGATGCTGGGGCCAACGTCCTGACTTTC. It specifies CASSSTTDAGANVLTF.

As to this clone: Germline and junction disagree at one end, which may indicate a read error. This chain links TRBV6-6 with TRBJ1-1; TRBD1 might be the D (5 bases). The CDR3 runs 14 residues. Germline V gene lookup returns CDR1 MNHNY and CDR2 SVGAGI (reference sequence). CDR3 nucleotides: TGTGCCAGCAGTCCCCCCGGGGGGAACGCTGAAGCTTTCTTT. Translated: CASSPPGGNAEAFF.